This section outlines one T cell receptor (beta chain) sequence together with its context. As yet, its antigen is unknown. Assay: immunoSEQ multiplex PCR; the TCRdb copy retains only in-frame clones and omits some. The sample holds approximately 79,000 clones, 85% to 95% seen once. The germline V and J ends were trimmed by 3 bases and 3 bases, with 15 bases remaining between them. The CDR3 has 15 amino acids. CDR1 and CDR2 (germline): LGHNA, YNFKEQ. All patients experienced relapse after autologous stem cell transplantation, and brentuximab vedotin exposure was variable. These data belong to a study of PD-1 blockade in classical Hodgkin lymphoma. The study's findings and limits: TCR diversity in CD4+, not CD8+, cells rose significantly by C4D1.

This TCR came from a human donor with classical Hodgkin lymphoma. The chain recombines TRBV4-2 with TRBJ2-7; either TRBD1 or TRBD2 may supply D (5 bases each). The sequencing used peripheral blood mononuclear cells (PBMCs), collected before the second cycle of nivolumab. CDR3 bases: TGTGCCAGCAGCCAGGCCCGGGACCTGATCTACGAGCAGTACTTC. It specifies CASSQARDLIYEQYF.